What follows are 21 T cell receptor beta chains derived from one specimen sequenced in a study of CD8 T cells in ankylosing spondylitis. One entry per CDR3 protein results from TCRdb running MiXCR on the 5' RACE reads. The profile shows 150,000 to 200,000 distinct CDR3 sequences, 11% of them singletons. Source material: blood, either unsorted or a sorted T cell fraction (not recorded which). Receptors originate from a male donor with ankylosing spondylitis or in good health (not recorded which).

The J gene is TRBJ1-5, the V gene TRBV7-9, with D unclear. This CDR3 is 14 amino acids long. Between the trimmed V and J ends, which lost 6 bases and 0 bases, there was a span of 9 bases. Germline V gene lookup returns CDR1 SEHNR and CDR2 FQNEAQ (reference sequence). CDR3 residues: CASRRDGSNQPQHF. For the CDR3, the DNA is TGTGCCAGCAGACGTGACGGTAGCAATCAGCCCCAGCATTTT.

Remarks on this clonotype: A read error is possible here, since a much larger clone lies one base away. The genes are TRBV3-1 and TRBJ1-2; TRBD1 might be the D (6 bases). The CDR3 length is 15 residues. Germline lookup yields CDR1 LGHDT and CDR2 YNNKEL (reference sequence). In DNA, the CDR3 is TGTGCCTGCAGCCAAGCTGGGACACTAAACTATGGCTACACCTTC. Translated, it gives CACSQAGTLNYGYTF.

There are a few counts of this clonotype. V is TRBV7-2 and J is TRBJ2-3, with a weak D call TRBD2 (5 bases). Trimming pared 2 bases from V and 10 bases from J, leaving 10 bases between. The germline gives CDR1 SGHTA, CDR2 FQGNSA. CDR3 size: 12 residues. CDR3 amino acids: CASSLSRGAQYF. The DNA of the CDR3 is TGTGCCAGCAGCTTAAGCCGGGGTGCGCAGTATTTT. Complete variable domain (other parts from reference TRBV7-2 and TRBJ2-3): GAGVSQSPSNKVTEKGKDVELRCDPISGHTALYWYRQSLGQGLEFLIYFQGNSAPDKSGLPSDRFSAERTGGSVSTLTIQRTQQEDSAVYLCASSLSRGAQYFGPGTRLTVL.

The sample holds many counts of this clonotype. The gene calls are TRBV29-1 and TRBJ2-5; maybe TRBD2 (6 bases). Looked up from germline, CDR1 is SQVTM and CDR2 is ANQGSEA. V was trimmed by 4 bases and J by 6 bases, leaving 9 bases between them. The CDR3 length is 11 residues. For the CDR3, the DNA is TGCAGCGTTGTCGGAGGGAAGACCCAGTACTTC. Residues: CSVVGGKTQYF.

This clonotype was counted ten times or more. This chain uses TRBV12-3 or TRBV12-4 with TRBJ2-5; a weak D match, TRBD1 (5 bases). V was pared by 0 bases and J by 5 bases, with 7 bases between. The CDR3 is 13 residues long. CDR3 nucleotides: TGTGCCAGCAGTTTAGCAGGGGTGGAGACCCAGTACTTC. Residues: CASSLAGVETQYF.

The table lists this clonotype with many counts. V and J are TRBV15 and TRBJ1-3, with D perhaps TRBD1 (5 bases). The CDR3 covers 13 residues. Trimming left V 1 base short and J 4 bases short, with 5 bases between. The germline CDR1 and CDR2 sequences are LNHNV and YYDKDF (reference sequence). Written as DNA, the CDR3 is TGTGCCACCAGCAGAGGGGGCGGAAACACCATATATTTT. Amino acids: CATSRGGGNTIYF.

This clonotype was counted only a few times. The chain couples TRBV7-2 to TRBJ1-1, with 7 bases lining up with TRBD1. V was clipped by 1 base and J by 4 bases; unmatched bases: 6. The CDR3 runs to 15 residues. Germline values: CDR1 SGHTA, CDR2 FQGNSA. The CDR3 DNA is TGTGCCAGCAGCTTAGGTAACAGGGGAGGCACTGAAGCTTTCTTT. It encodes CASSLGNRGGTEAFF.

This clonotype was observed a few times. This rearrangement joins TRBV6-2 or TRBV6-3 to TRBJ2-1; perhaps TRBD2 as D (5 bases). The V end was cut by 0 bases, the J end by 7 bases, with 28 bases between. This CDR3 contains 20 residues. The germline V gene has CDR1 MNHEY and CDR2 SVGEGT. The CDR3 here is CASSYSISENPGVPGNEQFF. CDR3 DNA sequence: TGTGCCAGCAGTTACTCGATTTCCGAAAATCCCGGGGTCCCGGGAAATGAGCAGTTCTTC.

Here the CDR3 reads CASSQVGAEYQETQYF. The CDR3, as DNA: TGTGCCAGCAGCCAAGTGGGAGCGGAGTACCAAGAGACCCAGTACTTC. This chain uses TRBV3-1 with TRBJ2-5; tentative D call: TRBD2 (5 bases). V was trimmed by 1 base and J by 0 bases, leaving 12 bases between them. The CDR3 totals 16 residues. Germline V gives CDR1 LGHDT, CDR2 YNNKEL (reference sequence).

This clonotype occurred many times. CDR3 coding DNA: TGTGCCAGCAGCCCGCCCTATGGACTAGCGGTATTCAATGAGCAGTTCTTC. Translation gives CASSPPYGLAVFNEQFF. The V call is TRBV14, the J call TRBJ2-1, with 10 bases matching TRBD2. Germline loops: CDR1 SGHDN, CDR2 FVKESK. The CDR3 extends over 17 amino acids. V lost 4 bases to trimming and J lost 6 bases; unmatched junction nucleotides: 12.

This clonotype was seen ten or more times. The V gene is TRBV12-3 or TRBV12-4, the J gene TRBJ2-3; possible D gene TRBD1, 6 bases. The CDR3 has 15 residues. V was cut by 4 bases and J by 0 bases, with 11 bases left in between. The CDR3 DNA sequence: TGTGCCAGCAGTTCAACAGGGTTGAGCACAGATACGCAGTATTTT. Protein: CASSSTGLSTDTQYF.

CDR3 bases: TGTGCCAGCAGCCAAGAGGGGTGGGACTACGAGCAGTACTTC. Protein sequence: CASSQEGWDYEQYF. This chain links TRBV14 with TRBJ2-7; D call uncertain. The CDR3 totals 14 residues. V was pared by 0 bases and J by 3 bases, with 9 bases between. Germline-derived CDR1 and CDR2 are SGHDN and FVKESK.

Only a few counts were recorded for this clonotype. The rearrangement uses TRBV12-3 or TRBV12-4 and TRBJ1-2, with D maybe TRBD1 (6 bases). The CDR3 has 15 residues. Trimming left V 2 bases short and J 7 bases short, with 17 bases between. This chain's CDR3 is CASSLMGAPRSGYTF. The CDR3 DNA reads TGTGCCAGCAGTTTAATGGGGGCTCCCAGGAGTGGCTACACCTTC.

This clonotype showed up just a few times. The chain uses TRBV7-9 and TRBJ2-1; no firm D call. The length of the CDR3 is 14 residues. V was pared by 6 bases and J by 9 bases, with 18 bases between. CDR1 is SEHNR and CDR2 is FQNEAQ in the germline V gene (reference sequence). This CDR3 reads CASRSEVSSSEQFF. The DNA of the CDR3 is TGTGCCAGCAGAAGCGAAGTCTCTTCAAGTGAGCAGTTCTTC.

This clonotype has a count of ten or more. This chain uses TRBV29-1 with TRBJ1-2, with a weak D call TRBD1 (5 bases). Trimming left V 2 bases short and J 8 bases short, with 12 bases between. This CDR3 region has 12 residues. Germline V gene sequence: CDR1 SQVTM, CDR2 ANQGSEA. CDR3 sequence: CSVETGGRGYTF. DNA of the CDR3: TGCAGCGTTGAAACGGGGGGTAGAGGCTACACCTTC.

A few counts support this clonotype. V is TRBV7-2 and J is TRBJ1-2, with TRBD1 as a possible D gene (6 bases). This CDR3 comprises 14 residues. Germline-derived CDR1 and CDR2 are SGHTA and FQGNSA. V shed 2 bases and J shed 8 bases, with 15 bases lying between them. The CDR3 here is CASSLPDRFGGYTF. The CDR3 nucleotides read TGTGCCAGCAGCTTACCTGACAGGTTCGGGGGCTACACCTTC.

This clonotype came up many times. J is TRBJ2-2 and V is TRBV5-5, with 9 bases identical to TRBD1. The length of the CDR3 is 15 residues. Germline-derived CDR1 and CDR2 are SGHKS and YYEKEE (reference sequence). V lost 0 bases to trimming and J lost 6 bases; unmatched junction nucleotides: 3. The CDR3 loop reads CASSLVDRGSGELFF. CDR3 DNA: TGTGCCAGCAGCTTGGTGGACAGGGGATCCGGGGAGCTGTTTTTT.

This clonotype was seen many times. CDR3 DNA: TGTGCCATCAGTGAGTCAAGGGCCAGCAATGAAAAACTGTTTTTT. Protein sequence: CAISESRASNEKLFF. The V call is TRBV10-3, the J call TRBJ1-4; no clear D. Germline CDR1 reads ENHRY; CDR2 reads SYGVKD. The CDR3 covers 15 residues. Trimming removed 0 bases from V and 5 bases from J, with 10 bases in between.

This clonotype was seen repeatedly, ten times or more. The chain recombines TRBV3-1 with TRBJ2-5, with D perhaps TRBD1 or TRBD2 (5 bases each). In germline, CDR1 is LGHDT, CDR2 YNNKEL (reference sequence). V was cut by 3 bases and J by 3 bases, with 14 bases left in between. The CDR3 spans 15 residues. The CDR3 loop is CASSHGAFSKETQYF. Written as DNA, the CDR3 is TGTGCCAGCAGCCACGGGGCCTTTTCTAAAGAGACCCAGTACTTC.

This clonotype has ten or more counts. CDR3 loop: CSASQPAGFSDEQYF. DNA for the CDR3: TGCAGTGCTAGCCAGCCGGCAGGGTTTTCGGACGAGCAGTACTTC. This chain connects TRBV20-1 to TRBJ2-7, with D possibly matching TRBD1 (5 bases). The CDR3 has 15 residues. In germline, CDR1 is DFQATT, CDR2 SNEGSKA (reference sequence). With 3 bases removed from V and 5 bases from J, the gap between germline ends came to 20 bases.

This clonotype showed up many times. This chain links TRBV12-3 or TRBV12-4 with TRBJ1-5; possible D gene TRBD1, 6 bases. Trimming removed 7 bases at V and 7 bases at J, with 14 bases between. This CDR3 is built from 13 residues. The CDR3 reads CASTLGGQQPQHF. The CDR3 nucleotides are TGTGCCAGCACCCTGGGGGGGCAACAGCCCCAGCATTTT.